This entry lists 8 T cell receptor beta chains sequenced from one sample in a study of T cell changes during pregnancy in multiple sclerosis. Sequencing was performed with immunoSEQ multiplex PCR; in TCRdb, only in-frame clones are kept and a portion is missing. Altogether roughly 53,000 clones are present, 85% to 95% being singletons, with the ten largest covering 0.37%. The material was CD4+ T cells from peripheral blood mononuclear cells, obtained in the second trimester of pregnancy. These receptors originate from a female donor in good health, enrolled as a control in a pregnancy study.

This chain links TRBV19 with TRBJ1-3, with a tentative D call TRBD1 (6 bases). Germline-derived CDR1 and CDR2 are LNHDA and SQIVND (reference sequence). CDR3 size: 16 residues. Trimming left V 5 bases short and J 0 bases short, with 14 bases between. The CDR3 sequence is CASSASQGTSGNTIYF. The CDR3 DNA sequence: TGTGCCAGTAGTGCCTCACAGGGAACCTCTGGAAACACCATATATTTT.

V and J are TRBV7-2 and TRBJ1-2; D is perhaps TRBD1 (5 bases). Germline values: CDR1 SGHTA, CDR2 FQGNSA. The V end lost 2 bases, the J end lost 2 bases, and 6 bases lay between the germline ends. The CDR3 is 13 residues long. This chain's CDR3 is CASSLQGNYGYTF. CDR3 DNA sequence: TGTGCCAGCAGCTTACAGGGCAACTATGGCTACACCTTC.

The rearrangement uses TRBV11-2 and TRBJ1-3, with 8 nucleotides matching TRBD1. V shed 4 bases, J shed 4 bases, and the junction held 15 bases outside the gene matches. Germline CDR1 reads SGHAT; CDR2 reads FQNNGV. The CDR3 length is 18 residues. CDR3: CASSSIGTGTPPGNTIYF. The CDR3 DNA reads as TGTGCCAGCAGCTCGATCGGGACAGGAACCCCTCCGGGAAACACCATATATTTT. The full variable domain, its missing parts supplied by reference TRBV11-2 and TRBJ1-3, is EAGVAQSPRYKIIEKRQSVAFWCNPISGHATLYWYQQILGQGPKLLIQFQNNGVVDDSQLPKDRFSAERLKGVDSTLKIQPAKLEDSAVYLCASSSIGTGTPPGNTIYFGEGSWLTVV.

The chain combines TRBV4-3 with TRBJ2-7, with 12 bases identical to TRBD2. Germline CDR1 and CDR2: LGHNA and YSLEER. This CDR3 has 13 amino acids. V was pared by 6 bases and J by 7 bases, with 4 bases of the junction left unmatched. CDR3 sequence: CASSRGLAGEQYF. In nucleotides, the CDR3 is TGCGCCAGCAGTCGAGGACTAGCGGGAGAGCAGTACTTC.

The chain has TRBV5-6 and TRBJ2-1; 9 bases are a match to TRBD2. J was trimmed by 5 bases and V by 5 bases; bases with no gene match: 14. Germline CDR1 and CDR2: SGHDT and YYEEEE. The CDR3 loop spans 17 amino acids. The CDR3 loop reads CASRSSSRLAGNNEQFF. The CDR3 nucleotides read TGTGCCAGCAGATCCAGTAGTCGGCTAGCGGGGAACAATGAGCAGTTCTTC. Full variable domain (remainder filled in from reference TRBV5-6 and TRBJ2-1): DAGVTQSPTHLIKTRGQQVTLRCSPKSGHDTVSWYQQALGQGPQFIFQYYEEEERQRGNFPDRFSGHQFPNYSSELNVNALLLGDSALYLCASRSSSRLAGNNEQFFGPGTRLTVL.

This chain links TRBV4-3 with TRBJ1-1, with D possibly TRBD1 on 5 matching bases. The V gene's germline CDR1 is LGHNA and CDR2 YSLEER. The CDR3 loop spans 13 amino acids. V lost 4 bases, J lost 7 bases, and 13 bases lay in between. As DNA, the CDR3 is TGCGCCAGCAGCCCTGCGGGGGGGGGTGAAGCTTTCTTT. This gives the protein CASSPAGGGEAFF.

This CDR3 is CASSISQGGNEKLFF. CDR3 nucleotide sequence: TGTGCCAGTAGTATCAGCCAGGGTGGTAATGAAAAACTGTTTTTT. The genes are TRBV19 and TRBJ1-4; weak D call: TRBD1 (5 bases). V lost 3 bases to trimming and J lost 4 bases, with 12 bases between them. Germline CDR1 and CDR2: LNHDA and SQIVND (reference sequence). The CDR3 is 15 amino acids.

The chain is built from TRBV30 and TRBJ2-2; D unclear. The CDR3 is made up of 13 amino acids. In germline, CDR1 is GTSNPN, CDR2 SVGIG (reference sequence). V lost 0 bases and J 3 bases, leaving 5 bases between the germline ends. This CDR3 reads CAWSVQHTGELFF. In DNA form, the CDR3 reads TGTGCCTGGAGTGTACAGCACACCGGGGAGCTGTTTTTT.